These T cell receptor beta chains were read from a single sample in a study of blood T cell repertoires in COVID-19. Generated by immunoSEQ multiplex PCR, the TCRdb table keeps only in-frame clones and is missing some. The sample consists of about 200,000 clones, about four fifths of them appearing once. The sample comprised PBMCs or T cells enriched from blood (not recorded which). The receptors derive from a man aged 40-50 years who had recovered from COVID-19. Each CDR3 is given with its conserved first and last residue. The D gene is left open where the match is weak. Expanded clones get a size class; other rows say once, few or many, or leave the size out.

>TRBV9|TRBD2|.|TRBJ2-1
TGTGCCAGCAGCGTAGGTTGGGCTAGCGGGGGTCATGAGCAGTTCTTC
CASSVGWASGGHEQFF
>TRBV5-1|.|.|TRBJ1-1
TGCGCCAGCAGTTTGGGCAGGGTGAACACTGAAGCTTTCTTT
CASSLGRVNTEAFF
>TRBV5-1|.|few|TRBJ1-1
TGCGCCAGCAGCTCGCCCAATACAGTGAACACTGAAGCTTTCTTT
CASSSPNTVNTEAFF
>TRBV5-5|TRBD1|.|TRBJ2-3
TGTGCCAGCAGCTTGATGGTGGACAGGAGCACAGATACGCAGTATTTT
CASSLMVDRSTDTQYF
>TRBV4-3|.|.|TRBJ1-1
TGCGCCAGCAGCCAAGAGGACTTTTGGGATCGCAGCACTGAAGCTTTCTTT
CASSQEDFWDRSTEAFF
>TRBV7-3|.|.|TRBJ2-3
TGTGCCAGCAGCTTATCACCCCGGGGACTCAGCACAGATACGCAGTATTTT
CASSLSPRGLSTDTQYF
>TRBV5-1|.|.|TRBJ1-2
TGCGCCAGCAGCGTCGGGGGAGGATTCTCTAACTATGGCTACACCTTC
CASSVGGGFSNYGYTF
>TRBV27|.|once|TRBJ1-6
TGTGCCAGCAGTCCTGGGCCCAAAGGACGGGGGAATTCACCCCTCCACTTT
CASSPGPKGRGNSPLHF
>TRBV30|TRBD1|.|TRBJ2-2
TGTGCCTGGAGTGCAGGGGGCGCCTGGACCGGGGAGCTGTTTTTT
CAWSAGGAWTGELFF
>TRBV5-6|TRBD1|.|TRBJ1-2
TGTGCCAGCAGCTTGAACAGGGGGCGCGGATTAGCGGAAGGCTACACCTTC
CASSLNRGRGLAEGYTF
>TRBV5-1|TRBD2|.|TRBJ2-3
TGCGCCAGCAGCTTGGGGATAGCGGGGCGCACAGATACGCAGTATTTT
CASSLGIAGRTDTQYF
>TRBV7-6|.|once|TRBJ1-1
TGTGCCAGCAGCTTAGCGCCGGGATCCACTGAAGCTTTCTTT
CASSLAPGSTEAFF
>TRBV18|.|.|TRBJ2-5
TGTGCCAGCTCACCAGCGGGACTCGAGGACCAAGAGACCCAGTACTTC
CASSPAGLEDQETQYF
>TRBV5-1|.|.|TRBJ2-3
TGCGCCAGCAATGCAGGTGCTAGCACAGATACGCAGTATTTT
CASNAGASTDTQYF
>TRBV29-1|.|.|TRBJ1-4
TGCAGCGTTGACGTGACAGGCTCTGCAACTAATGAAAAACTGTTTTTT
CSVDVTGSATNEKLFF
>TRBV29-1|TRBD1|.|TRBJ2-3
TGCAGCGTTGCCTCAGGGGGCAATACGCAGTATTTT
CSVASGGNTQYF
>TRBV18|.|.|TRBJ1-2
TGTGCCAGCTCACCTAGACGGGAGTCAATATCGAGCTACACCTTC
CASSPRRESISSYTF
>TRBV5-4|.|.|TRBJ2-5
TGTGCCAGCAGCTCGGGGGTGGTGGGGCAAGAGACCCAGTACTTC
CASSSGVVGQETQYF
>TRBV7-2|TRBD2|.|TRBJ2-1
TGTGCCAGCAGCTACCGGGGGGGGCTGACCTACAATGAGCAGTTCTTC
CASSYRGGLTYNEQFF
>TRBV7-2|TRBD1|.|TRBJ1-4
TGTGCCAGCAGCTTACTCGGGACAGGGCGAAATGAAAAACTGTTTTTT
CASSLLGTGRNEKLFF
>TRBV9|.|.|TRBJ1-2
TGTGCCAGCAGCGTAGGTGGGGCAGACTATGGCTACACCTTC
CASSVGGADYGYTF
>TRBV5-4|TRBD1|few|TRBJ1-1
TGTGCCAGCAGCTGGATGGACAGGCAGAACACTGAAGCTTTCTTT
CASSWMDRQNTEAFF
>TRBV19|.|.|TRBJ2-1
TGTGCCAGTAGGGCCCGAGGGGGTTCGTACAATGAGCAGTTCTTC
CASRARGGSYNEQFF
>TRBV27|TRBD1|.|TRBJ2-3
TGTGCCAGCAGTTTATCGACTTCCCTGCGACAGGGTGAAGATACGCAGTATTTT
CASSLSTSLRQGEDTQYF
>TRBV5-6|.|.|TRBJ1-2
TGTGCCAGCAGCTTGCTCATGGTCAGATCCACTAACTATGGCTACACCTTC
CASSLLMVRSTNYGYTF
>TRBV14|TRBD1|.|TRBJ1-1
TGTGCCAGCAGCCAGCAACTCGGACAGGGAAACACTGAAGCTTTCTTT
CASSQQLGQGNTEAFF